This TCR beta chain was sequenced during a study of shared clonotypes between healthy human individuals. DNA from unsorted PBMC was sequenced on ten immunoSEQ deep assay plates. The assay was immunoSEQ multiplex PCR, and TCRdb's table has in-frame clones only and misses some. Here the sample spans about 470,000 clones, roughly 83% being singletons. Every donor, a Caucasian adult, lived in Nashville, Tennessee. This clone was detected a few times. Its specificity is unknown. Study findings and constraints: Represented genetic and exposure-history diversity was restricted by having few donors.

V lost 4 bases and J lost 1, with 14 bases in between. Germline V gives CDR1 SGHDT, CDR2 YYEEEE. CDR3 length: 16 residues. The genes are TRBV5-6 and TRBJ2-2, with D maybe TRBD1 (6 bases). The TCR was taken from a woman aged 40 to 55 in good health. Some clones in this sample may be carry-over from other donors' samples. The source material was PBMCs. The CDR3 reads CASSHGTRMNTGELFF. Written as DNA, the CDR3 is TGTGCCAGCAGCCACGGGACAAGGATGAACACCGGGGAGCTGTTTTTT. Variable domain in full (rest from reference TRBV5-6 and TRBJ2-2): DAGVTQSPTHLIKTRGQQVTLRCSPKSGHDTVSWYQQALGQGPQFIFQYYEEEERQRGNFPDRFSGHQFPNYSSELNVNALLLGDSALYLCASSHGTRMNTGELFFGEGSRLTVL.